These T cell receptor beta chains were read from a single sample in a study of cytomegalovirus exposure and HLA in healthy donors. TCRdb keeps only in-frame clones here, not all; method: immunoSEQ multiplex PCR. Of 150,000 to 200,000 clones listed, about four fifths were seen once; the top ten hold roughly a tenth. The sequencing input was PBMCs. These receptors came from a man aged 30 to 45 in good health and CMV-seropositive. Each CDR3 is given with its conserved first and last residue. Fields, in order: J gene, V gene, D gene, CDR3 protein, CDR3 DNA. D genes are given only for firm matches.

>TRBJ1-3|TRBV11-1|.
CASSRSDIPGNTIYF
TGTGCCAGCAGCCGTTCTGACATACCTGGAAACACCATATATTTT
>TRBJ1-1|TRBV7-9|.
CASSLGPSTEAFF
TGTGCCAGCAGCTTAGGTCCGAGCACTGAAGCTTTCTTT
>TRBJ2-1|TRBV6-5|TRBD1
CASSRQGPSYNEQFF
TGTGCCAGCAGTCGACAGGGTCCCTCCTACAATGAGCAGTTCTTC
>TRBJ2-1|TRBV11-2|.
CASSFGQGRNEQFF
TGTGCCAGCAGCTTCGGGCAGGGTAGGAATGAGCAGTTCTTC
>TRBJ1-1|TRBV7-8|TRBD1
CASRGNRGRMTEAFF
TGTGCCAGCAGGGGGAACAGGGGGCGAATGACTGAAGCTTTCTTT
>TRBJ1-5|TRBV9|.
CASSVESQGRPQHF
TGTGCCAGCAGCGTAGAATCACAGGGACGGCCCCAGCATTTT
>TRBJ2-7|TRBV19|TRBD1
CASSPGTAEGEQYF
TGTGCCAGTAGCCCCGGGACAGCGGAAGGCGAGCAGTACTTC
>TRBJ1-6|TRBV7-6|TRBD1
CASSPGTVNSPLHF
TGTGCCAGCAGCCCCGGGACAGTGAATTCACCCCTCCACTTT
>TRBJ1-1|TRBV4-3|.
CASSPGLRERAEAFF
TGCGCCAGCAGCCCCGGGCTCAGGGAAAGGGCTGAAGCTTTCTTT
>TRBJ2-7|TRBV6-1|TRBD1
CASSELGQGPYEQYF
TGTGCCAGCAGTGAATTGGGACAGGGGCCCTACGAGCAGTACTTC